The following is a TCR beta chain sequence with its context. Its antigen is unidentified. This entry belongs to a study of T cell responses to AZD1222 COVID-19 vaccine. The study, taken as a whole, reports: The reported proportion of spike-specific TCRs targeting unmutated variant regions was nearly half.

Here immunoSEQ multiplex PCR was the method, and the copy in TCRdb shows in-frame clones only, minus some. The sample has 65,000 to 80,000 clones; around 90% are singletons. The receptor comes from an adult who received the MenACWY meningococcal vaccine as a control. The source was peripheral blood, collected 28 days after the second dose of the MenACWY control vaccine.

As DNA, the CDR3 is TGTGCCAGCTCACCAAGTAGGGGATCTATCGGCGGCTACACCTTC. Protein product: CASSPSRGSIGGYTF. This rearrangement joins TRBV18 to TRBJ1-2; D might be TRBD1 (5 bases). There are 15 residues in the CDR3. Germline assignment: CDR1 KGHSH and CDR2 LQKENI. V shed 2 bases and J shed 8 bases, with 18 bases lying between them.